The TCR beta chain described here comes from a study of blood T cell repertoires in COVID-19. Turning to the study itself: Some COVID-19 samples were acute and others convalescent; all came from the United States, Italy and Spain.

Under the authors' procedure: Counts of nucleated cells, estimated from reference gene primer amplification, were obtained. The table came from immunoSEQ multiplex PCR; TCRdb's copy has only in-frame clones and leaves some out. V, J and clone size were drawn from that table, and D and trimming were deduced from the DNA. Among over 65,000 clones listed, about three quarters were seen once. The CDR3 length is 15 residues. The sample consisted of peripheral blood. The chain is built from TRBV21-1 and TRBJ1-5; the table calls TRBD1, which could not be checked here. TRBV21-1 corresponds to a pseudogene. The clonotype originates from a human donor in a cohort sampled during active COVID-19. The CDR3 nucleotides are TGTGCCAGCAGCGTACGACAGGGGGCGCGACAGCCCCAGCATTTT. This encodes CASSVRQGARQPQHF.